This T cell receptor beta chain was sequenced during a study of vaccination and CD4 T cells after COVID-19. On the study more broadly: Overlapping spike peptides served as the stimulus for the cells. These peptides came from SARS-CoV-2 and from the common cold coronaviruses HCoV-NL63, HCoV-OC43 and HCoV-229E.

In germline, CDR1 is MDHEN, CDR2 SYDVKM. V was trimmed by 5 bases and J by 5 bases, leaving 15 bases between them. This CDR3 spans 14 amino acids. The treatment: roughly 10-day PBMC culture with coronavirus spike peptide pools or control peptides (ViraFEST assay). Via ViraFEST, peptide pools expanded antigen-specific T cells before TCR sequencing. A word on this clonotype: What it binds is unknown.

The Oncomine TCR Beta short-read assay was applied to DNA of cultured CD4+ T cells. TCRdb itself ran the PCR reads through MiXCR, one entry per CDR3 protein. The table has more than 15,000 distinct CDR3 sequences, approximately 41% seen once. The sequenced sample consisted of CD4+ T cells from blood, cultured in vitro. The V gene is TRBV28, the J gene TRBJ1-1, with unresolved D. The clonotype was recovered from a human donor who had recovered from COVID-19. CDR3 sequence reads: CASSAAVGFTEAFF. CDR3 nucleotides: TGTGCCAGCAGTGCCGCAGTGGGGTTTACTGAAGCTTTCTTT.